These T cell receptor beta chains were read from a single sample in a study of T-cell reconstitution after alpha-beta-depleted transplantation in children. TCRdb redid the calling of the PCR reads with MiXCR, one entry per CDR3 protein. This repertoire shows hundreds of thousands of distinct CDR3 sequences, roughly 11% found once; its top ten account for 23%. The source was peripheral blood, collected 180 days after TCRalphabeta/CD19-depleted stem cell transplant. All receptors come from a male patient aged 2 to 9 who had a stem cell transplant for chronic granulomatous disease, so the T cells may come from the graft donor. The CDR3 runs from the conserved cysteine through the conserved F or W. Each record gives: CDR3 protein, CDR3 DNA, J gene, D gene, V gene, clone size. D genes are given only for firm matches. A row's size may be missing; if present it is once, few, many or a size class.

CASSFRQGGTYEQYF | TGTGCCAGCAGTTTCAGACAGGGAGGTACCTACGAGCAGTACTTC | TRBJ2-7 | NA | TRBV27 | many
CSVEMRDGYTF | TGCAGCGTTGAAATGAGAGATGGCTACACCTTC | TRBJ1-2 | NA | TRBV29-1 | many
CASTHGGGVPLHF | TGTGCCAGCACCCACGGAGGTGGTGTGCCCCTCCACTTT | TRBJ1-6 | NA | TRBV5-6 | many
CASTQGAGTDTQYF | TGCGCCAGCACCCAGGGGGCGGGCACAGATACGCAGTATTTT | TRBJ2-3 | TRBD1 | TRBV5-1 | many
CASSLAPPGEAFF | TGCGCCAGCAGCTTGGCCCCGCCAGGGGAAGCTTTCTTT | TRBJ1-1 | NA | TRBV5-1 | NA
CASSSYLPRTSGRSYNEQFF | TGCGCCAGCAGCTCCTACCTCCCCCGGACTAGCGGGAGATCCTACAATGAGCAGTTCTTC | TRBJ2-1 | TRBD2 | TRBV5-1 | many
CASSADGGRADTQYF | TGTGCCAGCAGCGCGGACGGGGGACGCGCAGATACGCAGTATTTT | TRBJ2-3 | NA | TRBV12-3/TRBV12-4 | many
CSATPGTGGRETQYF | TGCAGTGCCACTCCCGGGACAGGGGGCAGAGAGACCCAGTACTTC | TRBJ2-5 | TRBD1 | TRBV20-1 | many
CASSGGAQGVQFF | TGTGCCAGCAGCGGAGGGGCGCAGGGTGTGCAGTTCTTC | TRBJ2-1 | NA | TRBV7-3 | NA
CSARVESSYEQYF | TGCAGTGCTAGAGTCGAGAGCTCCTACGAGCAGTACTTC | TRBJ2-7 | NA | TRBV20-1 | many
CASSHGPPSNLTF | TGTGCCAGCAGCCACGGGCCCCCTTCCAACCTGACTTTC | TRBJ2-6 | NA | TRBV28 | NA
CATRTGETPPDTQYF | TGTGCCACCCGGACAGGGGAAACCCCCCCAGATACGCAGTATTTT | TRBJ2-3 | TRBD1 | TRBV24-1 | few
CAWRVGQGAWETQYF | TGTGCCTGGAGAGTTGGGCAGGGGGCTTGGGAGACCCAGTACTTC | TRBJ2-5 | TRBD1 | TRBV30 | many
CSAPGTALAKNIQYF | TGCAGTGCCCCTGGGACAGCCCTAGCCAAAAACATTCAGTACTTC | TRBJ2-4 | TRBD1 | TRBV20-1 | many
CASSLPTGELFF | TGTGCCAGCAGTTTGCCCACCGGGGAGCTGTTTTTT | TRBJ2-2 | NA | TRBV12-3/TRBV12-4 | many
CAWSTTGGNQPQHF | TGTGCCTGGAGTACAACAGGGGGCAATCAGCCCCAGCATTTT | TRBJ1-5 | TRBD1 | TRBV30 | many
CASSWDYPRGGELFF | TGTGCCAGCAGTTGGGACTACCCCCGTGGCGGGGAGCTGTTTTTT | TRBJ2-2 | TRBD2 | TRBV6-2/TRBV6-3 | many
CASSESPRDTEAFF | TGCGCCAGCAGTGAGTCCCCCCGAGACACTGAAGCTTTCTTT | TRBJ1-1 | NA | TRBV10-2 | NA
CASSLHSNQPQHF | TGTGCCAGTAGTCTTCATAGCAATCAGCCCCAGCATTTT | TRBJ1-5 | NA | TRBV19 | many
CASSLASGRDKETQYF | TGTGCCAGCAGCTTGGCTAGCGGGAGGGATAAAGAGACCCAGTACTTC | TRBJ2-5 | TRBD2 | TRBV5-4 | NA
CASSPHRAGDRGNEQFF | TGTGCCAGCTCACCCCATCGAGCGGGAGATCGGGGCAATGAGCAGTTCTTC | TRBJ2-1 | TRBD2 | TRBV18 | NA
CASSPGTGNAYNEQFF | TGTGCCAGCTCACCAGGGACAGGGAATGCCTACAATGAGCAGTTCTTC | TRBJ2-1 | TRBD1 | TRBV18 | many
CASSMDSTRYEQYF | TGTGCCAGCAGCATGGACAGCACGAGGTACGAGCAGTACTTC | TRBJ2-7 | NA | TRBV21-1 | many
CASSLGGSVSYEQYF | TGTGCCAGCAGCTTGGGCGGGAGCGTATCCTACGAGCAGTACTTC | TRBJ2-7 | TRBD2 | TRBV5-4 | NA
CASSLEGVAVSTDTQYF | TGTGCCAGCAGCTTAGAGGGTGTAGCGGTGAGCACAGATACGCAGTATTTT | TRBJ2-3 | NA | TRBV11-2 | many
CASSVNGLKTYEQYF | TGTGCCAGCAGCGTAAACGGACTAAAAACCTACGAGCAGTACTTC | TRBJ2-7 | NA | TRBV3-1 | many
CSVERPGRGYEQYF | TGCAGCGTTGAAAGACCAGGAAGAGGCTACGAGCAGTACTTC | TRBJ2-7 | NA | TRBV29-1 | many
CASSYRDRWPQETQYF | TGTGCCAGCAGCTACCGGGACAGGTGGCCCCAAGAGACCCAGTACTTC | TRBJ2-5 | TRBD1 | TRBV7-9 | many
CASSIAGSSYNEQFF | TGTGCCAGCAGCATAGCGGGGAGCTCCTACAATGAGCAGTTCTTC | TRBJ2-1 | TRBD2 | TRBV14 | many
CASSYSQHQPQHF | TGTGCCAGCAGTTACTCACAGCATCAGCCCCAGCATTTT | TRBJ1-5 | NA | TRBV6-2/TRBV6-3 | many
CASSVTTEQFF | TGTGCCAGCAGCGTTACAACCGAGCAGTTCTTC | TRBJ2-1 | NA | TRBV9 | many
CASSLGHTNTEAFF | TGTGCCAGCAGCCTGGGACATACGAACACTGAAGCTTTCTTT | TRBJ1-1 | NA | TRBV6-2/TRBV6-3 | many
CASSPDLYEQYF | TGTGCCAGCAGCCCCGACCTCTACGAGCAGTACTTC | TRBJ2-7 | NA | TRBV6-2/TRBV6-3 | many
CASSYGSRGSEQYF | TGTGCCAGCAGTTATGGCAGCAGGGGGTCCGAGCAGTACTTC | TRBJ2-7 | TRBD1 | TRBV6-2/TRBV6-3 | many
CASGAYPGTGTYEQYF | TGTGCTAGTGGTGCCTATCCCGGGACAGGGACCTACGAGCAGTACTTC | TRBJ2-7 | TRBD1 | TRBV12-5 | few
CASSLVQGAETEAFF | TGTGCCAGCAGCTTAGTCCAGGGGGCCGAGACTGAAGCTTTCTTT | TRBJ1-1 | TRBD1 | TRBV7-9 | NA
CASRTSGTHEQYF | TGTGCCAGCAGGACTAGCGGGACCCACGAGCAGTACTTC | TRBJ2-7 | TRBD2 | TRBV28 | many
CAISPTWDEQFF | TGTGCCATCAGTCCAACTTGGGATGAGCAGTTCTTC | TRBJ2-1 | NA | TRBV10-3 | many
CSSTGTSGLNEQFF | TGCAGCTCGACCGGGACTAGCGGTCTCAATGAGCAGTTCTTC | TRBJ2-1 | TRBD2 | TRBV29-1 | many
CASSIALSGELFF | TGTGCCAGTAGTATAGCGCTATCCGGGGAGCTGTTTTTT | TRBJ2-2 | NA | TRBV19 | many
CASVTGLAGPNEQFF | TGTGCCAGCGTCACGGGACTAGCGGGACCCAATGAGCAGTTCTTC | TRBJ2-1 | TRBD2 | TRBV6-2/TRBV6-3 | many
CASSGSLQGSVEQYF | TGTGCCAGCAGCGGATCCCTCCAGGGATCAGTCGAGCAGTACTTC | TRBJ2-7 | NA | TRBV9 | many
CASSYDQVTYEQYF | TGCGCCAGCAGTTATGACCAGGTAACCTACGAGCAGTACTTC | TRBJ2-7 | NA | TRBV5-1 | many
CASSYRTGVTDTQYF | TGTGCCAGCAGTTATAGGACAGGGGTCACAGATACGCAGTATTTT | TRBJ2-3 | TRBD1 | TRBV6-5 | many
CATSRTPGQGNGYTF | TGTGCCACCAGCAGAACACCGGGACAGGGGAATGGCTACACCTTC | TRBJ1-2 | TRBD1 | TRBV15 | many
CARGARGTSYEQYF | TGTGCCAGGGGCGCCAGGGGAACTAGCTACGAGCAGTACTTC | TRBJ2-7 | NA | TRBV5-2 | NA
CASSPRPGPTDTQYF | TGTGCCAGCAGTCCTAGACCGGGGCCCACAGATACGCAGTATTTT | TRBJ2-3 | NA | TRBV27 | many
CASSKNSRERFTYEQYF | TGTGCCAGCAGCAAAAATTCTAGGGAACGTTTTACCTACGAGCAGTACTTC | TRBJ2-7 | NA | TRBV21-1 | few
CASSRVRDSSYEQYF | TGCGCCAGCAGCCGCGTGAGGGACAGCTCCTACGAGCAGTACTTC | TRBJ2-7 | TRBD1 | TRBV4-3 | many
CASSPTTGFGSYEQYF | TGCGCCAGCAGCCCAACGACGGGGTTCGGCTCCTACGAGCAGTACTTC | TRBJ2-7 | NA | TRBV5-1 | many
CSVDARAIAGEIYYNEQFF | TGCAGCGTTGACGCCAGGGCGATAGCGGGAGAGATTTACTACAATGAGCAGTTCTTC | TRBJ2-1 | TRBD2 | TRBV29-1 | many
CASGWTGQDYYGYTF | TGTGCTAGTGGTTGGACGGGACAGGACTACTATGGCTACACCTTC | TRBJ1-2 | TRBD1 | TRBV12-5 | many
CASSQEAGGYQETQYF | TGTGCCAGCAGCCAAGAGGCAGGGGGCTATCAAGAGACCCAGTACTTC | TRBJ2-5 | TRBD1 | TRBV3-1 | many
CASSQDIRFFSYNEQFF | TGTGCCAGCAGCCAAGACATCAGGTTTTTCTCCTACAATGAGCAGTTCTTC | TRBJ2-1 | NA | TRBV4-2 | many